The 23 T cell receptor beta chains in this list originate from one sample, sequenced in a study of blood T cell repertoires in COVID-19. Only in-frame clones appear in the TCRdb table, and some are missing; sequencing was by immunoSEQ multiplex PCR. This table has about 160,000 clones, 92% appearing once. The sequencing sample was made of peripheral blood. The receptors were gathered from a young man with COVID-19, enrolled during active disease.

The chain joins TRBV19 to TRBJ2-7; TRBD1 aligns across 9 bases. Trimming took 6 bases from V and 5 from J; bases not matched to a gene: 5. From germline, CDR1 is LNHDA and CDR2 SQIVND (reference sequence). The CDR3 spans 13 residues. The CDR3 sequence is CASRDRGYDEQYF. The CDR3, as DNA: TGTGCCAGTAGAGACAGGGGGTATGACGAGCAGTACTTC. The variable domain in full, with the rest retrieved from reference TRBV19 and TRBJ2-7, is DGGITQSPKYLFRKEGQNVTLSCEQNLNHDAMYWYRQDPGQGLRLIYYSQIVNDFQKGDIAEGYSVSREKKESFPLTVTSAQKNPTAFYLCASRDRGYDEQYFGPGTRLTVT.

This rearrangement joins TRBV3-1 (or the pseudogene TRBV3-2) to TRBJ1-6; D is undetermined. This CDR3 region has 12 residues. Germline V lookup: CDR1 LGHDT, CDR2 YNNKEL (reference sequence). Between the trimmed V and J ends, which lost 5 bases and 10 bases, there was a span of 9 bases. CDR3 nucleotide sequence: TGTGCCAGCAGCTTCCGAGAATCACCCCTCCACTTT. Protein sequence: CASSFRESPLHF.

This chain joins TRBV30 and TRBJ1-1; tentatively, D is TRBD1 (5 bases). V was cut by 8 bases and J by 3 bases, with 16 bases left in between. Germline V CDR1 and CDR2: GTSNPN, SVGIG (reference sequence). CDR3 length: 13 amino acids. For the CDR3, the DNA is TGTGCCATATCGACAGACTCGGACACTGAAGCTTTCTTT. Amino acid sequence: CAISTDSDTEAFF.

This chain connects TRBV27 to TRBJ2-7; 7 nucleotides line up with TRBD2. There are 13 residues in the CDR3. CDR1 and CDR2 (germline): MNHEY, SMNVEV (reference sequence). The ends lost 5 bases at V and 3 bases at J; junction bases unmatched: 4. Here the CDR3 DNA reads TGTGCCAGCAGTCTCCGGGACTACTACGAGCAGTACTTC. As protein: CASSLRDYYEQYF.

The J gene is TRBJ2-7, the V gene TRBV24-1, with D tentatively TRBD1 (6 bases). CDR3 length equals 13 residues. Germline-derived CDR1 and CDR2 are KGHDR and SFDVKD. Trimming shortened V by 4 bases and J by 5 bases, and 11 bases separated the two germline ends. The CDR3 bases are TGTGCCACCAGTGACTCTTACAGGGACGAGCAGTACTTC. Its translation is CATSDSYRDEQYF.

Only one count was recorded for this clone. This chain connects TRBV11-2 to TRBJ1-2; TRBD1 is a possible D gene (6 bases). Germline-derived CDR1 and CDR2 are SGHAT and FQNNGV. Trimming shortened V by 0 bases and J by 4 bases, and 9 bases separated the two germline ends. This CDR3 comprises 14 residues. In nucleotides, the CDR3 is TGTGCCAGCAGCTTAGACAGGGGATCCTATGGCTACACCTTC. It codes for CASSLDRGSYGYTF.

The V call is TRBV6-5, the J call TRBJ2-1; 7 bases line up with TRBD2. This CDR3 has 15 amino acids. CDR1 MNHEY and CDR2 SVGAGI come from the germline V gene. J lost 4 bases, V lost 7 bases, and 10 bases had no gene match. This CDR3 reads CASILAGNLYNEQFF. CDR3 in DNA: TGTGCCAGCATCTTAGCGGGCAATCTTTACAATGAGCAGTTCTTC.

V gene TRBV9 combines with J gene TRBJ2-1, with 9 positions matching TRBD2. Germline values: CDR1 SGDLS, CDR2 YYNGEE. The CDR3 is 17 amino acids. V trimming: 2 bases; J trimming: 0 bases; junction bases outside the gene matches: 6. The CDR3: CASSVTLAGSSYNEQFF. As DNA, the CDR3 is TGTGCCAGCAGCGTCACCCTAGCGGGAAGCTCCTACAATGAGCAGTTCTTC. Based on the CDR3 plus reference TRBV9 and TRBJ2-1, the full variable domain is DSGVTQTPKHLITATGQRVTLRCSPRSGDLSVYWYQQSLDQGLQFLIQYYNGEERAKGNILERFSAQQFPDLHSELNLSSLELGDSALYFCASSVTLAGSSYNEQFFGPGTRLTVL.

The gene calls are TRBV3-1 (or the pseudogene TRBV3-2) and TRBJ1-2; TRBD1 is a possible D gene (6 bases). V was clipped by 2 bases and J by 6 bases, with 16 bases between them. This CDR3 contains 15 residues. CDR1 is LGHDT and CDR2 is YNNKEL in the germline V gene (reference sequence). The CDR3 coding sequence is TGTGCCAGCAGCCAACCCAAGGAGGGGGGGGATGGCTACACCTTC. Amino acid sequence: CASSQPKEGGDGYTF.

V gene TRBV6-2 or TRBV6-3 combines with J gene TRBJ1-6, with D possibly TRBD1 on 6 matching bases. The V gene lost 2 bases and the J gene lost 9 bases, with 14 bases spanning the gap. Germline assignment: CDR1 MNHEY and CDR2 SVGEGT. The CDR3 is made up of 15 amino acids. In nucleotides, the CDR3 is TGTGCCAGCAGTTACACTCGCAGGGGTGGTTCACCCCTCCACTTT. Amino acids: CASSYTRRGGSPLHF.

The chain uses TRBV5-5 and TRBJ1-2, with D unresolved. CDR1 and CDR2 (germline): SGHKS, YYEKEE (reference sequence). V gave up 4 bases and J gave up 0 bases, with 10 bases separating them. This CDR3 is 14 amino acids long. The CDR3 sequence is CASSLIASNYGYTF. CDR3 bases: TGTGCCAGCAGCCTGATAGCGTCTAACTATGGCTACACCTTC.

The genes are TRBV11-2 and TRBJ2-1, with a weak D call TRBD1 (6 bases). Germline V lookup: CDR1 SGHAT, CDR2 FQNNGV. The CDR3 has 13 residues. V lost 7 bases and J 4 bases, leaving 11 bases between the germline ends. The CDR3 region has the DNA TGTGCCAGCACCTTGGACAGATACAATGAGCAGTTCTTC. As protein: CASTLDRYNEQFF. Together with reference TRBV11-2 and TRBJ2-1, the CDR3 gives the full variable domain: EAGVAQSPRYKIIEKRQSVAFWCNPISGHATLYWYQQILGQGPKLLIQFQNNGVVDDSQLPKDRFSAERLKGVDSTLKIQPAKLEDSAVYLCASTLDRYNEQFFGPGTRLTVL.

The chain is built from TRBV15 and TRBJ2-7; D not certain. The CDR3 totals 18 residues. V dropped 4 bases and J dropped 0 bases, with 22 bases sitting between them. Germline V gives CDR1 LNHNV, CDR2 YYDKDF (reference sequence). The CDR3 protein is CATSTPLARPPSSYEQYF. The DNA of the CDR3 is TGTGCCACCAGCACACCCCTCGCCCGCCCCCCGAGCTCCTACGAGCAGTACTTC.

The CDR3 nucleotides are TGCGCCAGCAGCCTAGGGCCTGGAGCGGGACACCTCACCGGGGAGCTGTTTTTT. This encodes CASSLGPGAGHLTGELFF. The chain combines TRBV4-1 with TRBJ2-2; possible D gene TRBD2, 7 bases. This CDR3 contains 18 residues. From germline, CDR1 is MGHRA and CDR2 YSYEKL. The V end was cut by 4 bases, the J end by 4 bases, with 22 bases between.

The rearrangement links TRBV18 to TRBJ1-2; D possibly corresponds to TRBD1 (6 bases). The CDR3 contains 15 residues. The V end lost 3 bases, the J end lost 5 bases, and 16 bases lay between the germline ends. Germline assignment: CDR1 KGHSH and CDR2 LQKENI. In DNA form, the CDR3 reads TGTGCCAGCTCACCGTCAGGGGAAGCAGGGTATGGCTACACCTTC. It specifies CASSPSGEAGYGYTF. Based on the CDR3 plus reference TRBV18 and TRBJ1-2, the full variable domain is NAGVMQNPRHLVRRRGQEARLRCSPMKGHSHVYWYRQLPEEGLKFMVYLQKENIIDESGMPKERFSAEFPKEGPSILRIQQVVRGDSAAYFCASSPSGEAGYGYTFGSGTRLTVV.

There are many counts of this clone. CDR3 region: CARSSALARAYNEQFF. The CDR3 DNA sequence: TGTGCCAGAAGCTCAGCACTAGCGAGGGCCTACAATGAGCAGTTCTTC. This sequence joins TRBV5-3 and TRBJ2-1, with 7 bases identical to TRBD2. TRBV5-3 is an ORF; its function is uncertain. The CDR3 contains 16 residues. With 3 bases clipped from V and 2 bases from J, the junction kept 8 bases outside the gene matches.

The chain recombines TRBV7-6 with TRBJ1-6; tentatively, D is TRBD1 (5 bases). This CDR3 region has 18 residues. CDR1 SGHVS and CDR2 FNYEAQ come from the germline V gene. V shed 5 bases and J shed 0 bases, with 17 bases lying between them. The DNA for the CDR3 is TGTGCCAGCAGCCCCCTCCTCGGGGGTAGCTCCTATAATTCACCCCTCCACTTT. Translation: CASSPLLGGSSYNSPLHF.

This clone has just a few counts. Written as DNA, the CDR3 is TGTGCCTGGAGGTTTGCGGGAAACCGGTACGAGCAGTACTTC. This translates into CAWRFAGNRYEQYF. The J gene is TRBJ2-7, the V gene TRBV30; tentatively, D is TRBD2 (6 bases). V was trimmed by 3 bases and J by 4 bases, leaving 16 bases between them. This CDR3 is built from 14 residues. The germline gives CDR1 GTSNPN, CDR2 SVGIG (reference sequence). The whole variable domain, remainder taken from reference TRBV30 and TRBJ2-7, is SQTIHQWPATLVQPVGSPLSLECTVEGTSNPNLYWYRQAAGRGLQLLFYSVGIGQISSEVPQNLSASRPQDRQFILSSKKLLLSDSGFYLCAWRFAGNRYEQYFGPGTRLTVT.

This clone was counted only a few times. The CDR3 DNA sequence: TGTGCCAGTAGTATGCAAGCCGGACTAAGGGCTGAAGCTTTCTTT. This codes for CASSMQAGLRAEAFF. The rearrangement uses TRBV19 and TRBJ1-1; D remains ambiguous. Germline CDR1 is LNHDA and CDR2 is SQIVND (reference sequence). The germline V and J ends were trimmed by 3 bases and 6 bases, with 17 bases remaining between them. The CDR3 runs to 15 residues.

V is TRBV4-3 and J is TRBJ2-3; 8 positions match TRBD2. V shed 1 base, J shed 9 bases, and the junction held 12 bases outside the gene matches. The CDR3 extends over 16 amino acids. In germline, CDR1 is LGHNA, CDR2 YSLEER. The CDR3 is CASSQVRGGPRETQYF. The CDR3 nucleotides are TGCGCCAGCAGCCAAGTCCGGGGGGGGCCCCGGGAGACGCAGTATTTT.

J is TRBJ2-5 and V is TRBV15, with D perhaps matching TRBD1 (7 bases). The CDR3 consists of 13 residues. V was shortened by 2 bases and J by 5 bases, with 9 bases between the two germline ends. The germline V gene has CDR1 LNHNV and CDR2 YYDKDF (reference sequence). CDR3 bases: TGTGCCACCAGCAGACAGGGGGGTGAGACCCAGTACTTC. This gives the protein CATSRQGGETQYF.

This clone was counted once. Other DNA sequences in the same sample also yield this CDR3. The rearrangement joins TRBV7-9 to TRBJ1-1; D gene uncertain. CDR1 and CDR2 from the germline V gene are SEHNR and FQNEAQ (reference sequence). This CDR3 comprises 13 residues. Trimming left V 1 base short and J 5 bases short, with 8 bases between. The CDR3 DNA reads as TGTGCCAGCAGCTTAGGCTCGGTAACTGAAGCTTTCTTT. It codes for CASSLGSVTEAFF.

V gene TRBV6-2 or TRBV6-3 combines with J gene TRBJ1-4; 10 bases agree with TRBD1. The CDR3 has 13 amino acids. V dropped 5 bases and J dropped 6; count of bases not matched to a gene: 0. The germline V gene encodes CDR1 MNHEY and CDR2 SVGEGT. The CDR3 nucleotides read TGTGCCAGCAGTGGACAGGGGGATGAAAAACTGTTTTTT. As protein: CASSGQGDEKLFF.